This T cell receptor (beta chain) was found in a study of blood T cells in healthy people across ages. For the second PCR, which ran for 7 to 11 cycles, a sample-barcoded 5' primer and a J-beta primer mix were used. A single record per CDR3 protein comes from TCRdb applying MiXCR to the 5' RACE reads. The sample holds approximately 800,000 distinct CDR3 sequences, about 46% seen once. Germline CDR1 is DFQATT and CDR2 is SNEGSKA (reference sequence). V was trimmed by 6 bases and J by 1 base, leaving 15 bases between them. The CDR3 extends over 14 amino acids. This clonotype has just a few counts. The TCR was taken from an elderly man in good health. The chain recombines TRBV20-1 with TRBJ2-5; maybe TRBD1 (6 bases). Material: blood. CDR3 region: CSANLLQGQETQYF. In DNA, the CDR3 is TGCAGTGCCAACCTGTTACAGGGCCAAGAGACCCAGTACTTC.